The rows below give T cell receptor beta chains drawn from one sample of a study of control samples from healthy donors and cancer patients. TCRdb's copy holds only in-frame clones and misses some; the assay was immunoSEQ multiplex PCR. The table lists 100,000 to 150,000 clones, 80% to 95% of them singletons. Material: blood. These receptors originate from a middle-aged man in good health. CDR3s include the opening cysteine and the closing phenylalanine or tryptophan. Clone size is shown for a subset of rows, as once, few, many or a class of expanded clone.

>TRBV6-1|TRBJ1-4|few|16
CASSDRWAVSNEKLFF
>TRBV2|TRBJ1-2|-|12
CASSDGYYGYTF
>TRBV19|TRBJ2-7|-|18
CASRQSGTSGGRQGEQYF
>TRBV28|TRBJ2-3|-|18
CASSLAAGDPISTDTQYF
>TRBV6-2/TRBV6-3|TRBJ1-2|-|13
CASSTSPNYGYTF
>TRBV18|TRBJ2-1|-|15
CASSGDRSSSNEQFF
>TRBV7-2|TRBJ2-3|-|14
CASSLSTATDTQYF
>TRBV7-3|TRBJ2-5|once|15
CASSPSTSGGETQYF
>TRBV9|TRBJ2-1|-|15
CASSVGGHSYNEQFF
>TRBV6-6|TRBJ2-5|once|16
CASSPRKERLQETQYF
>TRBV3-1/TRBV3-2|TRBJ1-2|-|14
CASSQGAAPYGYTF
>TRBV6-2/TRBV6-3|TRBJ1-5|-|15
CASSRAGGWNQPQHF
>TRBV28|TRBJ2-2|-|15
CASRNRGLITGELFF